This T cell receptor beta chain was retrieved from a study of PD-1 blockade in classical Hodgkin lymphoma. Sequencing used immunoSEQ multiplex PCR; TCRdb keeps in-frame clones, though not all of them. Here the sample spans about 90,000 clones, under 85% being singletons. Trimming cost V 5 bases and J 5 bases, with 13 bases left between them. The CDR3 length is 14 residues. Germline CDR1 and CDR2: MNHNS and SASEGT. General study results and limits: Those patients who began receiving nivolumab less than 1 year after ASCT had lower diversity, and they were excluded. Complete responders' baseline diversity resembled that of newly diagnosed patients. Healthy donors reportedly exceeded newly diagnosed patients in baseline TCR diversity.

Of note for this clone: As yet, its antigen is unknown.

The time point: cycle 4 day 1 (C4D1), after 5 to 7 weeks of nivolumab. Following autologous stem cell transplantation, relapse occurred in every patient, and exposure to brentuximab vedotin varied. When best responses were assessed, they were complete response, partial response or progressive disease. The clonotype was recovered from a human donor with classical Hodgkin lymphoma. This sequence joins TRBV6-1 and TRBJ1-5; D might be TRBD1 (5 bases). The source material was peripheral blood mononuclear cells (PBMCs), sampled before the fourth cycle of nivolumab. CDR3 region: CASSSGTDYQPQHF. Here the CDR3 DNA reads TGTGCCAGCAGTTCCGGGACGGACTATCAGCCCCAGCATTTT.